Presented here are 27 T cell receptor beta chains from one specimen sequenced in a study of OX40 agonist ivuxolimab in advanced cancers. Library generation was performed with the immunoSEQ multiplex PCR assay. Not all clones reach the TCRdb copy of this immuneACCESS table, which keeps in-frame sequences only. Checked studies attribute under half of the gap to unresolved V genes and leave the rest unexplained. The sample profile shows about 77,000 clones; roughly 92% of them were found once. The top ten hold approximately 5% of the sample. Specimen: CD4+ or CD8+ T cells sorted from blood, collected in a trial of the OX40 agonist ivuxolimab. The receptors derive from an adult with an advanced solid tumor such as melanoma, head and neck, liver or kidney cancer.

This rearrangement joins TRBV7-8 to TRBJ2-2, with 7 bases that match TRBD1. The CDR3 has 15 amino acids. V lost 2 bases, J lost 6 bases, and 6 bases stayed unmatched. The V gene's germline CDR1 is SGHVS and CDR2 FQNEAQ. The CDR3 nucleotides are TGTGCCAGCAGCTTATTCGGGACAGTTCCCGGGGAGCTGTTTTTT. Protein sequence: CASSLFGTVPGELFF.

The chain has TRBV7-8 and TRBJ1-5; tentatively, D is TRBD1 (6 bases). This CDR3 spans 14 amino acids. V lost 5 bases and J 4 bases, leaving 12 bases between the germline ends. Germline CDR1 reads SGHVS; CDR2 reads FQNEAQ. CDR3 nucleotides: TGTGCCAGCAGCGGGGGGGCAGAGAATCAGCCCCAGCATTTT. Translation gives CASSGGAENQPQHF.

The rearrangement joins TRBV25-1 to TRBJ1-5; 8 bases are shared with TRBD1. V dropped 4 bases and J dropped 6; count of bases not matched to a gene: 11. From germline, CDR1 is MGHDK and CDR2 SYGVNS. The CDR3 is 16 residues long. The CDR3 loop is CASSARTGLVAQPQHF. CDR3 DNA sequence: TGTGCCAGCAGTGCGCGGACAGGGTTGGTGGCTCAGCCCCAGCATTTT.

This chain uses TRBV28 with TRBJ2-1, with TRBD1 matching 9 bases. Germline V gives CDR1 MDHEN, CDR2 SYDVKM. This CDR3 has 21 residues. The ends lost 3 bases at V and 0 bases at J; junction bases unmatched: 18. CDR3 in amino acids: CASSFPSGQGNQYSSYNEQFF. The CDR3 nucleotides read TGTGCCAGCAGTTTCCCCTCGGGACAGGGTAACCAGTATAGCTCCTACAATGAGCAGTTCTTC.

The chain employs TRBV5-4 and TRBJ2-7; no definite D call. The V and J ends lost 2 bases and 7 bases respectively, with 10 bases between them. The CDR3 consists of 12 residues. Looked up from germline, CDR1 is SGHNT and CDR2 is YYREEE (reference sequence). The CDR3 DNA reads TGTGCCAGCAGCTTCGACCAGCTTGAGCAGTACTTC. It is translated as CASSFDQLEQYF.

J is TRBJ2-7 and V is TRBV19; 12 bases are shared with TRBD2. J gave up 4 bases and V 4 bases, and 8 bases lay outside the gene matches. This CDR3 comprises 16 residues. From germline, CDR1 is LNHDA and CDR2 SQIVND (reference sequence). CDR3 coding DNA: TGTGCCAGTAGTAAGGGACTAGCGGGCGATTCATACGAGCAGTACTTC. As protein: CASSKGLAGDSYEQYF.

This chain connects TRBV19 to TRBJ2-3; TRBD2 aligns across 9 bases. V dropped 5 bases and J dropped 3; count of bases not matched to a gene: 18. Germline CDR1 and CDR2: LNHDA and SQIVND (reference sequence). The CDR3 spans 19 residues. The DNA for the CDR3 is TGTGCCAGTAGTCCGATTAGCGGGAGTTCCCGGAGGTGGACAGATACGCAGTATTTT. This encodes CASSPISGSSRRWTDTQYF. Combining the CDR3 with reference TRBV19 and TRBJ2-3 gives the whole variable domain DGGITQSPKYLFRKEGQNVTLSCEQNLNHDAMYWYRQDPGQGLRLIYYSQIVNDFQKGDIAEGYSVSREKKESFPLTVTSAQKNPTAFYLCASSPISGSSRRWTDTQYFGPGTRLTVL.

The CDR3 DNA is TGTGCCAGCAGCCCCGGAGGCGGCAGGGAGCAGTACTTC. Translating it yields CASSPGGGREQYF. This chain joins TRBV7-3 and TRBJ2-7; perhaps TRBD2 as D (5 bases). The germline gives CDR1 SGHTA, CDR2 FQGTGA. The CDR3 is 13 amino acids. V lost 5 bases and J 7 bases, leaving 15 bases between the germline ends.

This chain links TRBV7-8 with TRBJ1-4, with no clear D. Germline lookup yields CDR1 SGHVS and CDR2 FQNEAQ. This CDR3 comprises 14 residues. V was cut by 2 bases and J by 4 bases, with 8 bases left in between. CDR3 DNA: TGTGCCAGCAGCTTATTAGGTAGTAATGAAAAACTGTTTTTT. It translates to CASSLLGSNEKLFF.

This clone was seen only a few times. The chain links TRBV19 to TRBJ1-2, with D tentatively TRBD1 (6 bases). Germline loops: CDR1 LNHDA, CDR2 SQIVND (reference sequence). With 6 bases removed from V and 4 bases from J, the gap between germline ends came to 18 bases. This CDR3 has 15 amino acids. In DNA, the CDR3 is TGTGCCAGTAGCCTATCGAAACAGGGTGGCTATGGCTACACCTTC. It specifies CASSLSKQGGYGYTF.

The chain uses TRBV7-3 and TRBJ1-1, with D unresolved. V lost 3 bases and J 4 bases, leaving 12 bases between the germline ends. The CDR3 length is 14 residues. Looked up from germline, CDR1 is SGHTA and CDR2 is FQGTGA. The CDR3 spells CASSFGGLGTEAFF. CDR3 bases: TGTGCCAGCAGCTTTGGCGGGCTGGGCACTGAAGCTTTCTTT.

The table lists this clone with a few counts. The V and J genes are TRBV7-9 and TRBJ1-2; D ambiguous. Germline V gene sequence: CDR1 SEHNR, CDR2 FQNEAQ (reference sequence). With 2 bases removed from V and 3 bases from J, the gap between germline ends came to 4 bases. The CDR3 totals 12 residues. The CDR3 spells CASSLSHYGYTF. The CDR3 DNA follows: TGTGCCAGCAGCTTAAGCCACTATGGCTACACCTTC.

The V and J genes are TRBV7-8 and TRBJ2-7; D unclear. Germline assignment: CDR1 SGHVS and CDR2 FQNEAQ. This CDR3 is 12 amino acids long. V lost 2 bases and J lost 4, with 6 bases in between. The CDR3 nucleotides are TGTGCCAGCAGCTTATCGGAGTACGAGCAGTACTTC. It specifies CASSLSEYEQYF.

The chain is built from TRBV5-1 and TRBJ2-7, with 14 bases lining up with TRBD2. Trimming took 0 bases from V and 7 from J; bases not matched to a gene: 6. Germline V CDR1 and CDR2: SGHRS, YFSETQ. This CDR3 is built from 16 residues. The CDR3 nucleotides are TGCGCCAGCAGCTTGGACGGGACTAGCGGGAGTAGTGAGCAGTACTTC. Translating gives CASSLDGTSGSSEQYF.

The CDR3 loop reads CSVGGLAGVEQYF. DNA for the CDR3: TGCAGCGTTGGTGGTCTAGCGGGAGTCGAGCAGTACTTC. This sequence joins TRBV29-1 and TRBJ2-7, with 10 positions matching TRBD2. Per germline, CDR1 SQVTM and CDR2 ANQGSEA. This CDR3 has 13 residues. The J segment lost 6 bases and the V segment lost 4 bases, leaving 6 bases of the junction unmatched.

The chain is built from TRBV18 and TRBJ2-3; a possible D gene is TRBD2 (7 bases). CDR1 KGHSH and CDR2 LQKENI come from the germline V gene. V shed 1 base and J shed 0 bases, with 14 bases lying between them. CDR3 size: 17 residues. The CDR3 here is CASSPRGLGGSTDTQYF. The CDR3 coding sequence is TGTGCCAGCTCACCACGGGGGCTGGGGGGGAGCACAGATACGCAGTATTTT.

The chain is built from TRBV18 and TRBJ2-3; the D is unclear. This CDR3 comprises 12 residues. V was pared by 4 bases and J by 6 bases, with 8 bases between. Germline loops: CDR1 KGHSH, CDR2 LQKENI. CDR3 amino acids: CASSLGMDTQYF. For the CDR3, the DNA is TGTGCCAGCTCACTGGGGATGGATACGCAGTATTTT.

The chain has TRBV12-5 and TRBJ2-1; 10 positions agree with TRBD2. Trimming at V came to 4 bases and at J to 8 bases, leaving 5 bases not matched to a gene. Germline V gives CDR1 LGHNT, CDR2 FRNRAP. This CDR3 comprises 14 residues. CDR3 residues: CASGSSGSRDEQFF. CDR3 nucleotides: TGTGCTAGTGGTTCTAGCGGGAGTAGGGATGAGCAGTTCTTC.

The chain is built from TRBV5-1 and TRBJ2-1; 10 nucleotides match TRBD2. The germline V gene encodes CDR1 SGHRS and CDR2 YFSETQ. CDR3 length: 15 amino acids. The trim removed 4 bases at V and 4 bases at J, leaving 5 bases unmatched. CDR3 sequence (DNA): TGCGCCAGCAGCCCGGGGACTAGCGATTACAATGAGCAGTTCTTC. Translating it yields CASSPGTSDYNEQFF.

The sample holds a few counts of this clone. The chain employs TRBV2 and TRBJ2-3, with D maybe TRBD2 (5 bases). Deletions cut 8 bases from V and 0 bases from J, with 18 bases between. CDR3 length: 16 amino acids. In germline, CDR1 is SNHLY, CDR2 FYNNEI. The CDR3 reads CASALEGMTSTDTQYF. The CDR3 DNA is TGTGCCAGCGCATTAGAGGGAATGACTAGCACAGATACGCAGTATTTT.

The chain is built from TRBV11-2 and TRBJ1-5; D gene ambiguous. Trimming took 1 base from V and 1 from J, leaving 8 bases between them. Germline-derived CDR1 and CDR2 are SGHAT and FQNNGV. The CDR3 is made up of 15 amino acids. The CDR3 DNA sequence: TGTGCCAGCAGCTTAGGGACGCGGAGCAATCAGCCCCAGCATTTT. Its translation is CASSLGTRSNQPQHF.

The CDR3 loop reads CASRRIVVSEQFF. The CDR3 nucleotides read TGTGCCAGCAGGAGGATAGTGGTAAGTGAGCAGTTCTTC. The rearrangement uses TRBV7-8 and TRBJ2-1; no reliable D call. This CDR3 is 13 amino acids long. V was pared by 6 bases and J by 9 bases, with 15 bases between. Germline lookup yields CDR1 SGHVS and CDR2 FQNEAQ.

V gene TRBV29-1 combines with J gene TRBJ2-5; D gene uncertain. The end of the DNA is better explained by TRBJ2-7, so the J call may be wrong. Per the germline V gene, CDR1 is SQVTM and CDR2 is ANQGSEA. CDR3 size: 14 residues. The CDR3 sequence is CSAKGIGLSYEQYF. The CDR3 DNA sequence: TGCAGCGCTAAAGGCATAGGGTTGTCCTACGAGCAGTACTTC.

This chain links TRBV7-8 with TRBJ2-1, with TRBD2 identical over 10 bases. After removal of 5 bases from V and 1 base from J, the junction contained 11 bases not matched to a gene. The germline V gene encodes CDR1 SGHVS and CDR2 FQNEAQ. The CDR3 sequence is 18 residues long. The DNA of the CDR3 is TGTGCCAGCAGCGCCCATAGTAGTAGCGGGAGGTCCTACAATGAGCAGTTCTTC. Translating gives CASSAHSSSGRSYNEQFF.

This clone was seen a few times. V usage is TRBV11-3 and J usage is TRBJ2-1; D perhaps matches TRBD1 (5 bases). Germline V gives CDR1 SGHNT, CDR2 YENEEA. Trimming shortened V by 2 bases and J by 9 bases, and 11 bases separated the two germline ends. There are 13 residues in the CDR3. The CDR3 bases are TGTGCCAGCAGCTTAATGGGGCTTGGTGAGCAGTTCTTC. The encoded protein is CASSLMGLGEQFF.

The chain recombines TRBV28 with TRBJ1-2, with 7 bases that match TRBD1. CDR1 and CDR2 from the germline V gene are MDHEN and SYDVKM. Unmatched junction bases numbered 10, after V lost 4 bases and J lost 2 bases. The CDR3 loop spans 16 amino acids. CDR3 sequence (DNA): TGTGCCAGCAGTTCCTTTAGGGACAGCCCAAACTATGGCTACACCTTC. Translating gives CASSSFRDSPNYGYTF.

This chain connects TRBV11-1 to TRBJ2-7; D is undetermined. Per germline, CDR1 SGHAT and CDR2 FQDESV (reference sequence). The V end lost 1 base, the J end lost 9 bases, and 13 bases lay between the germline ends. The CDR3 is 13 amino acids. The CDR3 DNA sequence: TGTGCCAGCAGCTTAGAGGCAGGTACGTTGCAGTACTTC. This encodes CASSLEAGTLQYF.